What follows is one T cell receptor (beta chain) and its context. The antigen is unknown. Trimming cost V 0 bases and J 4 bases; bases outside gene matches: 10. There are 17 residues in the CDR3. Per germline, CDR1 SGHVS and CDR2 FNYEAQ. Method: immunoSEQ multiplex PCR; TCRdb's copy keeps in-frame clones and lacks some. The data show approximately 140,000 clones, with 83% seen just once and under 30% held by the top ten. These data come from a study of radiation and T cells in renal cell carcinoma. Overall study findings and caveats: Baseline intratumoral clonotype presence is unknown without pretreatment biopsies. From baseline, blood top tumor clonotypes peaked at 2 weeks post-radiation.

Specified time point: baseline pretreatment blood. The treatment is: 15 Gy SBRT to primary tumor, nephrectomy 4 weeks later. Clear cell pathology was present in this patient's renal cell carcinoma. Sample: blood, taken from a patient whose treatment included radiotherapy and nephrectomy. The TCR sequence derives from a woman in her 50s with renal cell carcinoma. The chain carries TRBV7-6 and TRBJ1-2; 8 bases line up with TRBD1. The CDR3 is CASSLAPGTGPSYGYTF. The CDR3 DNA follows: TGTGCCAGCAGCTTAGCGCCCGGGACAGGTCCTTCCTATGGCTACACCTTC.